Described below is a single TCR beta chain sequence and its context. This specimen belongs to a study of control samples from healthy donors and cancer patients. Clones were sequenced by immunoSEQ multiplex PCR, and TCRdb holds only the in-frame ones, with some missing. The table has around 120,000 clones, roughly nine tenths seen once. This CDR3 is 14 amino acids long. Germline V gene sequence: CDR1 GTSNPN, CDR2 SVGIG (reference sequence). V was clipped by 2 bases and J by 6 bases, with 11 bases between them. The source of this sequence is a woman aged 18 to 35 in good health. The specimen was blood. The rearrangement links TRBV30 to TRBJ1-6, with a possible D match to TRBD1 (5 bases). This CDR3 reads CAWSRGQINSPLHF. CDR3 DNA sequence: TGTGCCTGGAGTAGGGGCCAAATTAATTCACCCCTCCACTTT. The full variable domain, its missing parts supplied by reference TRBV30 and TRBJ1-6, is SQTIHQWPATLVQPVGSPLSLECTVEGTSNPNLYWYRQAAGRGLQLLFYSVGIGQISSEVPQNLSASRPQDRQFILSSKKLLLSDSGFYLCAWSRGQINSPLHFGNGTRLTVT.